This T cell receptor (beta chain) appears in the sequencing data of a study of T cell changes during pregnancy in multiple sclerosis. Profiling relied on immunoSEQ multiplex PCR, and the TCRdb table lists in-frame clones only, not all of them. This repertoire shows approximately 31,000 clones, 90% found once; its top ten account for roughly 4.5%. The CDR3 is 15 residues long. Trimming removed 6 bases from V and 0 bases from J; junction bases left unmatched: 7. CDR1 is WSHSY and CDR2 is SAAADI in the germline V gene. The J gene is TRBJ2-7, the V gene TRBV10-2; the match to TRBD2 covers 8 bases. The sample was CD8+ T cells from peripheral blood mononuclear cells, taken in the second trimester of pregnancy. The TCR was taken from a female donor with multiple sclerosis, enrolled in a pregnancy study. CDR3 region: CASSVSGESSYEQYF. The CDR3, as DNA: TGCGCCAGCAGCGTTAGCGGGGAGAGCTCCTACGAGCAGTACTTC.